This T cell receptor beta chain was observed in a study of cytomegalovirus exposure and HLA in healthy donors (dated by TCRdb to the late 2010s). Notes on the research overall: In an earlier analysis of around 540 of the donors, 276 Gb of sequence data and roughly 100 million unique TCR beta sequences from 150 million to 200 million T cells were reported. An early release that covered roughly 600 HLA-typed donors contained approximately 300 gigabases of sequencing data and tens of millions of unique TCR sequences. Of the roughly 400 genotyped donors, 65% to 90% fell in the genetic ancestry cluster associated with self-reported Caucasian donors. The study was designed to test whether signatures of past pathogen exposure could be identified by cataloging public T cell receptors. The study profiled the T cell repertoires of around 700 subjects by immunosequencing and related them to cytomegalovirus serostatus. A separate validation cohort of approximately 120 different subjects was used in addition to the roughly 640-subject first cohort. The study combined high-throughput TCR immunosequencing, statistical association of individual TCRs with disease status, and machine learning to predict cytomegalovirus infection status. A later analysis re-analyzed previously published TCR beta repertoires from 550 to 700 donors and added high-resolution HLA genotyping to study TCR occurrence patterns. The later analysis used no new phenotypic data to find candidate immune exposures, relying instead on TCR beta sequences and their occurrence across donors. An earlier analysis of nearly 600 of the donors applied high-throughput TCR beta sequencing to assess whether each TCR beta V gene segment acted as functional or pseudogenic. Donor age, sex, ethnicity and CMV serostatus were compiled together with the repertoire data. A later genetic analysis took genome-wide SNP genotypes for about three fifths of the roughly 700 donors and used that subset as a discovery cohort. Every repertoire in the discovery cohort had been generated on one and the same sequencing platform. HLA typing covered class I and class II loci at four-digit resolution. Typing coverage varied by locus: roughly 629-630 donors for A, B, C, DRB1 and DQB1; roughly 520 for DQA1; over 600 for DPA1; 400 to 480 for DPB1. Roughly 5 DR-DQ haplotypes were treated as single units for association and clustering because of strong linkage in the cohort. Among about 400 genotyped donors of the cohort, an average of about 240,000 unique TCR beta nucleotide sequences was sequenced per donor, of which 15% to 20% were non-productive.

With regard to this clone: Its antigen remains unidentified. Per-nucleotide qualities are absent, and no much larger clonotype sits a single base away.

The cohort was made up of approximately 670 healthy bone marrow donors. At the time of sampling, every cohort member was nominally healthy, though immune exposures that went unrecorded were likely present. The donor tested CMV seropositive, placing the donor among the 289 seropositive members of the cohort. A peripheral blood sample was collected from each donor, and TCR beta sequencing was performed on peripheral blood mononuclear cells. Genomic DNA was extracted from the blood cell samples with the Qiagen DNeasy Blood Extraction Kit. Library construction relied on the immunoSEQ multiplex PCR assay. A mixture of 60 forward primers for TCR Vbeta segments and 13 reverse primers for TCR Jbeta segments was used in the multiplex PCR. Amplification of the CDR3 region of rearranged TCR beta genes was performed with a multiplex PCR assay on genomic DNA. Amplified TCR beta libraries were sequenced as 87-base-pair reads on the Illumina HiSeq System. Concerning the study's data processing: In a later analysis, approximately 74 million unique TCR beta chains were counted across the 500 to 850 repertoires, and roughly 11 million of these chains were shared by at least two donors. To remove PCR and sequencing errors, raw reads were error-corrected and collapsed into unique sequences using a nearest-neighbor algorithm that merged closely related sequences. V, D and J gene segments were assigned by aligning CDR3 sequences to IMGT reference sequences. For a sequence to be retained, a match of at least six nucleotides was required to both a V gene segment and a J gene segment. Rearrangements were classified as productive when the CDR3 lacked stop codons and remained in frame with V and J, and all other rearrangements were classified as non-productive. CDR3 was defined according to IMGT convention as the region running from the second conserved V-encoded cysteine to the conserved J-encoded phenylalanine. The earlier analysis of about 500 of the donors excluded sequences that lacked an unambiguous match to a single V gene segment. An earlier analysis of a few hundred of the donors called V segments functional above 56.7% productive rearrangements and segregating when the between-donor standard deviation exceeded 5%. A statistical classification framework was built to diagnose cytomegalovirus status from the catalog of TCR beta chain sequences. A later analysis assigned V and J genes by comparing TCR nucleotide sequences with IMGT/GENE-DB human TR gene sequences. A later analysis assigned CDR3 sequences and most-parsimonious VDJ recombination scenarios with the TCRdist pipeline. In a later analysis, each TCR beta chain was defined by its CDR3 amino acid sequence together with its V-gene family, and reads lacking a unique V-gene family were excluded. A later analysis removed 592 highly shared, low-generation-probability nucleotide sequences to deal with suspected cross-contamination and a sequencing artifact. For each public chain, a later analysis derived a clonal expansion index from normalized ranks of inferred template counts within each repertoire. In a later analysis, generation probabilities were computed using a VDJ recombination model fitted to out-of-frame rearrangements, and the results were checked against IGoR. In a later analysis, TCR-TCR, TCR-HLA and TCR-CMV co-occurrence was scored with hypergeometric tests, and a repertoire-size bias correction was applied to TCR pairs. False discovery rates were estimated in a later analysis by permuting HLA or CMV assignments 20 times. In a later analysis, co-occurring TCRs were grouped using DBSCAN, with TCRdist sequence similarity added in when clustering inside HLA-allele-positive subsets. For co-occurrence clustering, repertoires with fewer than 30,000 or more than 120,000 public chains were excluded, along with four or five repertoires with anomalous nucleotide sharing. TCRdb took this table from immuneACCESS and kept in-frame rearrangements with V and J called. Such tables lack part of the clones; where checked against another copy, unresolved V genes explain under half of the gap, and the rest is unexplained. That table furnishes V, J and clone size, whereas the DNA furnished D and trimming. This sample holds over 150,000 clones; roughly three quarters were observed only once. Together, the top ten hold around 7.2% of the sample.

Cut back by 3 bases and 7 bases, the V and J ends lie 10 bases apart. Taken from the germline V gene, the CDR1 and CDR2 loops are SGHTA and FQGNSA. Measured from the cysteine to the phenylalanine, the CDR3 is 14 residues long. The CDR3 DNA has 42 bases and is translated from base 1. The study at large found these results: The presence/absence analyses assumed that sequencing depth was roughly uniform across donors, and that assumption may not be true. According to the authors, the approach could potentially be generalized to other disease states and immunological phenotypes. In a later analysis, most CMV-associated TCR beta chains were found to appear HLA-restricted, with HLA associations seemingly driven largely by CMV exposure. A further reported finding was that TCR beta sequences accurately predicted the HLA-A and HLA-B alleles for most subjects in the first cohort. V-gene and J-gene trimming of TCR beta chains was associated with a missense DCLRE1C variant in a later genetic analysis, and the association was replicated in an independent cohort. When HLA alleles, especially DR and DQ, strongly co-occurred, attributing TCR associations to individual alleles was difficult. A later analysis found that TCR association rates varied across HLA loci, with DRB1 alleles showing the most associated TCRs and HLA-C alleles the fewest. In vitro tests confirmed that a few of the cytomegalovirus-associated TCR beta chains recognize cytomegalovirus antigens. CMV serostatus was the only immune exposure information available for the cohort. Most TCR sequences were seen in very few donors, while some public TCRs were found in many individuals. The cohort was sequenced for TCR beta chains only, and without alpha or paired-chain data the features that could be detected were limited. In a later analysis, about 16,000 TCR beta sequences were associated with specific HLA alleles at a false discovery rate of 0.05. Some IMGT-functional V segments, including TRBV6-2 and TRBV6-3, could not be told apart with the 87-base-pair reads, so those segments were excluded. According to a later analysis, parvovirus B19, influenza, CMV and Epstein-Barr virus appeared linked to several top co-occurrence clusters. In a later genetic analysis, fewer N-insertions in productive TCRs were reported among donors in an Asian-associated ancestry cluster than the approximately 630-donor mean. In an earlier analysis of over 550 of the donors, most TCR beta V segments were observed in productive rearrangements about 90% or about 30% of the time, broadly matching IMGT annotations. A total of fewer than 200 TCR beta chains were listed by the study as associated with cytomegalovirus. Correlated functional status among segregating V segments might be attributable to linkage disequilibrium, but an unknown experimental factor could not be ruled out. Compared with equally common non-associated chains, HLA-associated TCR beta chains in a later analysis were more clonally expanded and had lower generation probabilities. The sequencing pipeline was judged likely to have produced a cluster of highly shared sequence variants as a technical artifact. In both the original and validation cohorts, the classifier was reported to diagnose cytomegalovirus status with high specificity and sensitivity. Because some donors lacked HLA typing at each locus, the association tests relied only on the typed subset. Because counts were too low, some 17 rarely observed V segments, including chromosome 9 orphons, were left out of the earlier analysis of 587 of the donors.

Sequencing was carried out using PBMCs. The chain is assembled from TRBV7-2 and TRBJ1-6; matching of 5 bases hints at TRBD1 as the D gene. The sequence came from a man aged 30-40 years in good health and CMV-seropositive. The CDR3 region has the sequence CASSFPGGNSPLHF. The DNA reads TGTGCCAGCAGCTTCCCCGGGGGGAATTCACCCCTCCACTTT.